This T cell receptor (beta chain) was sequenced in a study of early stage breast cancer tumors. Overall study: Most invasive tumors, about 70% of the 16, were ER+/PR+/HER2-. Seven to nine ER+/PR+/HER2- tumors were invasive ductal; four were invasive lobular.

Findings and caveats of the study: Most shared enriched TCRB sequences were commonly generated ones. Unsorted bulk genomic DNA sequencing lacked pairing and functional marker data.

The assay was immunoSEQ multiplex PCR, and TCRdb's table has in-frame clones only and misses some. In the table there are roughly 30,000 clones, roughly 81% of which are singletons. Details on this clone: The antigen is not known. This sample includes further DNA sequences coding for the same CDR3.

Germline-derived CDR1 and CDR2 are MGHRA and YSYEKL. Trimming removed 1 base at V and 3 bases at J, with 9 bases between. The CDR3 is 15 amino acids. The receptor comes from a middle-aged person with breast cancer. This chain links TRBV4-1 with TRBJ1-4; perhaps TRBD1 as D (6 bases). What was sequenced was blood. CDR3 region: CASSQGTDSNEKLFF. The CDR3 DNA sequence: TGCGCCAGCAGCCAAGGGACAGATTCTAATGAAAAACTGTTTTTT.